The entry below gives a single TCR beta chain sequence along with its context. There are many counts of this clonotype. Its binding antigen is unknown. No much larger clone is present one base from it, and per-base qualities are unavailable. This sample was taken from a study of T cell repertoires in cytomegalovirus infection (dated by TCRdb to about 2019). With regard to the full study: Donor HLA type was relevant to the analysis, because carriage of CMV infection together with the matching HLA type was indicated by public TCR beta signatures. Study-level results and caveats: The ex vivo response was dominated by HLA-C-restricted CMV-specific TCR beta clonotypes, which also provided the single most frequent clonotype in two of eight donors. In both this cohort and an independent roughly 330-donor cohort, the cumulative frequency of public TCR beta family members distinguished carriers of CMV infection plus the relevant HLA type.

V loses 6 bases of germline sequence and J loses 0 bases, and the interval between the two ends is 15 bases. Counted from cysteine to phenylalanine, this CDR3 has 16 amino acids. Only the CDR3 part of the read is kept: 48 bases, read in frame from the first base. Sequencing was performed on an Illumina HiSeq 1500. TCRdb redid the processing of the public reads, applying fastp at Q25 and MiXCR, and retained in-frame beta chains. Merged by CDR3 protein, the rows form single entries marked with the most common genes and DNA. The sample records under 300,000 distinct CDR3 sequences, over 15% of which are singletons. Less than 60% of the sample comes from the top ten.

Sequenced material: CD8+ T cells from PBMCs. This sequence uses TRBV12-3 or TRBV12-4 and TRBJ2-1, with the D gene not clear enough to name. This clonotype was obtained from a human donor in good health (CMV status not recorded). Some clones in this sample may be carry-over from other donors' samples. The CDR3 amino acid sequence is: CASSSPVASSYNEQFF. The nucleotide sequence reads as follows: TGTGCCAGCAGCTCCCCCGTGGCTAGCTCCTACAATGAGCAGTTCTTC.